What follows are 19 T cell receptor beta chains derived from one specimen sequenced in a study of radiotherapy plus CTLA-4 blockade in lung cancer. Assay: immunoSEQ multiplex PCR; the TCRdb copy retains only in-frame clones and omits some. The sample records approximately 65,000 clones, approximately 77% being singletons. The sample was peripheral blood, taken from a patient treated with radiotherapy plus ipilimumab. These receptors all stem from a human donor with non-small cell lung cancer who had a complete response to radiotherapy plus ipilimumab.

The chain is built from TRBV11-2 and TRBJ1-2, with D maybe TRBD1 (5 bases). The CDR3 covers 14 residues. V was cut by 5 bases and J by 1 base, with 11 bases left in between. The germline gives CDR1 SGHAT, CDR2 FQNNGV. The CDR3 nucleotides are TGTGCCAGCAGCCCCTGGCAGGGTAACTATGGCTACACCTTC. Translated: CASSPWQGNYGYTF.

The CDR3 region is CSVDNWGGDTEAFF. The CDR3 DNA reads as TGCAGCGTTGACAACTGGGGTGGGGACACTGAAGCTTTCTTT. The rearrangement joins TRBV29-1 to TRBJ1-1; D not resolved. CDR1 and CDR2 (germline): SQVTM, ANQGSEA. V was shortened by 3 bases and J by 3 bases, with 14 bases between the two germline ends. This CDR3 is 14 amino acids long.

This chain connects TRBV10-1 to TRBJ2-3; 8 nucleotides line up with TRBD2. Per the germline V gene, CDR1 is WNHNN and CDR2 is SYGVQD (reference sequence). The CDR3 runs 15 residues. Unmatched junction bases numbered 6, after V lost 2 bases and J lost 5 bases. The DNA for the CDR3 is TGCGCCAGCAGTGAGGGACTAGCAGCCAGAGATACGCAGTATTTT. Protein: CASSEGLAARDTQYF.

This clone came up once. The chain joins TRBV27 to TRBJ1-2, with D perhaps matching TRBD1 (5 bases). CDR3 length equals 16 residues. Germline-derived CDR1 and CDR2 are MNHEY and SMNVEV (reference sequence). With 3 bases removed from V and 1 base from J, the gap between germline ends came to 15 bases. The CDR3 loop is CASSFNGAEFNYGYTF. CDR3 nucleotides: TGTGCCAGCAGTTTTAATGGGGCAGAGTTTAACTATGGCTACACCTTC.

This sequence joins TRBV2 and TRBJ2-7, with D perhaps matching TRBD1 or TRBD2 (6 bases each). This CDR3 region has 12 residues. Per the germline V gene, CDR1 is SNHLY and CDR2 is FYNNEI. The V end lost 6 bases, the J end lost 6 bases, and 12 bases lay between the germline ends. CDR3 residues: CASRTGASEQYV. The CDR3 region has the DNA TGTGCCAGCAGAACGGGGGCCTCCGAGCAGTACGTC.

The chain is built from TRBV18 and TRBJ1-1; D is unresolved. Germline loops: CDR1 KGHSH, CDR2 LQKENI. V lost 1 base, J lost 1 base, and 10 bases lay in between. The CDR3 has 15 residues. The CDR3 region is CASSPQTTENTEAFF. The CDR3 DNA sequence: TGTGCCAGCTCACCACAAACGACGGAGAACACTGAAGCTTTCTTT.

The rearrangement uses TRBV2 and TRBJ2-1; perhaps TRBD2 as D (6 bases). Trimming took 4 bases from V and 6 from J, leaving 10 bases between them. Germline CDR1 is SNHLY and CDR2 is FYNNEI. The CDR3 spans 13 residues. CDR3: CASSVGGGNEQFF. Here the CDR3 DNA reads TGTGCCAGCAGTGTGGGGGGAGGCAATGAGCAGTTCTTC. Variable domain in full (rest from reference TRBV2 and TRBJ2-1): EPEVTQTPSHQVTQMGQEVILRCVPISNHLYFYWYRQILGQKVEFLVSFYNNEISEKSEIFDDQFSVERPDGSNFTLKIRSTKLEDSAMYFCASSVGGGNEQFFGPGTRLTVL.

This clone was detected once. The V call is TRBV4-1, the J call TRBJ1-2; no clear D gene. Germline CDR1 MGHRA, CDR2 YSYEKL. This CDR3 is built from 12 residues. The V gene lost 0 bases and the J gene lost 3 bases, with 2 bases spanning the gap. CDR3 bases: TGCGCCAGCAGCCAAGAGGACTATGGCTACACCTTC. Translating it yields CASSQEDYGYTF.

The chain is built from TRBV29-1 and TRBJ2-3; D call uncertain. The V gene's germline CDR1 is SQVTM and CDR2 ANQGSEA. The V and J ends lost 5 bases and 10 bases respectively, with 13 bases between them. This CDR3 has 11 residues. CDR3 nucleotide sequence: TGCAGCGTTAGTGGTGCCAATGCGCAGTATTTT. It is translated as CSVSGANAQYF.

DNA of the CDR3: TGTGCCAGTAGTGGGCTAGCCGATTCCTACAATGAGCAGTTCTTC. Translation: CASSGLADSYNEQFF. The chain links TRBV19 to TRBJ2-1, with D tentatively TRBD2 (5 bases). Between the trimmed V and J ends, which lost 5 bases and 1 base, there was a span of 12 bases. Germline V gene lookup returns CDR1 LNHDA and CDR2 SQIVND (reference sequence). CDR3 size: 15 residues.

This rearrangement joins TRBV5-4 to TRBJ2-2; D is uncertain. Trimming cost V 1 base and J 7 bases, with 17 bases left between them. This CDR3 comprises 16 residues. Germline CDR1 and CDR2: SGHNT and YYREEE (reference sequence). The CDR3 DNA is TGTGCCAGCAGCTTGTTTTCGCCAGCCGTGAGCGGGGAGCTGTTTTTT. Encoded protein: CASSLFSPAVSGELFF. Drawing the rest from reference TRBV5-4 and TRBJ2-2, the complete variable domain is ETGVTQSPTHLIKTRGQQVTLRCSSQSGHNTVSWYQQALGQGPQFIFQYYREEENGRGNFPPRFSGLQFPNYSSELNVNALELDDSALYLCASSLFSPAVSGELFFGEGSRLTVL.

The chain recombines TRBV19 with TRBJ2-5; D is ambiguous. Germline values: CDR1 LNHDA, CDR2 SQIVND (reference sequence). The CDR3 has 13 amino acids. Trimming took 1 base from V and 5 from J, leaving 8 bases between them. The CDR3 loop reads CASSIVSGETQYF. The CDR3, as DNA: TGTGCCAGTAGTATAGTTTCCGGGGAGACCCAGTACTTC.

This clone was counted a few times. This CDR3 is also generated by other DNA sequences in the sample. The V call is TRBV5-1, the J call TRBJ2-1; D not certain. V was clipped by 0 bases and J by 7 bases, with 5 bases between them. The CDR3 has 12 residues. CDR1 and CDR2 from the germline V gene are SGHRS and YFSETQ. CDR3 DNA sequence: TGCGCCAGCAGCTTGGGTGGGAATGAGCAGTTCTTC. Translating gives CASSLGGNEQFF.

The chain joins TRBV19 to TRBJ2-7; tentatively, D is TRBD1 (5 bases). Germline lookup yields CDR1 LNHDA and CDR2 SQIVND (reference sequence). The CDR3 consists of 16 residues. V dropped 0 bases and J dropped 4 bases, with 16 bases sitting between them. The CDR3 here is CASSIDHSGLRYEQYF. The CDR3 DNA follows: TGTGCCAGTAGTATAGATCACTCAGGGTTGAGGTACGAGCAGTACTTC.

V is TRBV12-5 and J is TRBJ2-1; 8 bases are a match to TRBD2. Germline V gene data show CDR1 as LGHNT and CDR2 as FRNRAP. With V trimmed by 5 bases and J by 1 base, 13 bases remained unmatched. The CDR3 extends over 18 amino acids. Here the CDR3 DNA reads TGTGCTAGTGGTCCCACGATTCGAAGCGGGAGATCCTACAATGAGCAGTTCTTC. This sequence encodes CASGPTIRSGRSYNEQFF.

Regarding this clone: Other DNA sequences of this sample code for an identical CDR3. The chain employs TRBV5-4 and TRBJ2-3, with D possibly matching TRBD2 (6 bases). Germline values: CDR1 SGHNT, CDR2 YYREEE (reference sequence). V was cut by 0 bases and J by 4 bases, with 9 bases left in between. The CDR3 is 14 amino acids. The CDR3 loop reads CASSLAGGADTQYF. The CDR3 DNA sequence: TGTGCCAGCAGCTTGGCGGGCGGGGCAGATACGCAGTATTTT.

This clone appeared a single time. The chain has TRBV27 and TRBJ2-7, with 7 bases fitting TRBD2. The germline V gene has CDR1 MNHEY and CDR2 SMNVEV (reference sequence). The CDR3 loop spans 15 amino acids. The V gene end was trimmed by 6 bases and the J gene end by 2 bases; junction bases not matched to a gene: 10. DNA for the CDR3: TGTGCCAGCAGCCACTCTAGCGGTTTAACCTACGAGCAGTACTTC. It encodes CASSHSSGLTYEQYF.

The chain recombines TRBV15 with TRBJ1-1; 7 nucleotides line up with TRBD1. The CDR3 is 15 residues long. Germline CDR1 and CDR2: LNHNV and YYDKDF (reference sequence). J gave up 4 bases and V 6 bases, and 11 bases lay outside the gene matches. In DNA form, the CDR3 reads TGTGCCACCAGGAACCTAGGGGCAGGGGGCACTGAAGCTTTCTTT. Translated: CATRNLGAGGTEAFF.

The J gene is TRBJ2-7, the V gene TRBV7-6; tentative D call: TRBD1 (5 bases). V lost 5 bases, J lost 2 bases, and 13 bases lay in between. The CDR3 runs to 14 residues. Germline CDR1 reads SGHVS; CDR2 reads FNYEAQ. The CDR3 nucleotides are TGTGCCAGCAGCCGGACGGACACCCCCTACGAGCAGTACTTC. It is translated as CASSRTDTPYEQYF.